The text below deals with one T cell receptor beta chain. Antigen unknown. This specimen belongs to a study of neoadjuvant nivolumab and ipilimumab in lung cancer. General study results and limits: TCR receptors were sequenced in few samples.

Repertoires were generated with immunoSEQ multiplex PCR, while TCRdb's copy carries only in-frame clones and drops some. The sample shows approximately 15,000 clones, approximately 71% of them seen only once. Germline values: CDR1 MNHEY, CDR2 SMNVEV (reference sequence). The CDR3 is 14 amino acids. V was pared by 7 bases and J by 6 bases, with 17 bases between. This sequence originates from an adult with non-small cell lung cancer. This specimen was peripheral blood, taken after neoadjuvant nivolumab, alone or with ipilimumab, at or shortly before surgery. The chain uses TRBV27 and TRBJ2-3; TRBD1 is a possible D gene (5 bases). Here the CDR3 DNA reads TGTGCCAGCAACGACAGTGATGGATGGGATACGCAGTATTTT. This codes for CASNDSDGWDTQYF.